This T cell receptor beta chain was captured by sequencing in a study of blood T cells in healthy people across ages. At the level of the study: About one barcoded beta molecule per two T cells was the capture yield of template switching.

The use of a sample-barcoded 5' primer and a J-beta primer mix characterized a second PCR of roughly 6 to 11 cycles. Each CDR3 protein gets one entry after TCRdb re-called the 5' RACE reads with MiXCR. The table shows around 940,000 distinct CDR3 sequences, with roughly 51% occurring only once. CDR3 size: 11 residues. CDR1 is SGHRS and CDR2 is YFSETQ in the germline V gene. Trimming pared 7 bases from V and 10 bases from J, leaving 12 bases between. The receptor was isolated from a woman in her sixties or seventies in good health. This chain links TRBV5-1 with TRBJ2-1; no clear D gene. The sequenced sample consisted of blood. The CDR3 is CASQAGREQFF. The CDR3 DNA reads as TGCGCCAGCCAGGCCGGGCGGGAGCAGTTCTTC. Drawing the rest from reference TRBV5-1 and TRBJ2-1, the complete variable domain is KAGVTQTPRYLIKTRGQQVTLSCSPISGHRSVSWYQQTPGQGLQFLFEYFSETQRNKGNFPGRFSGRQFSNSRSEMNVSTLELGDSALYLCASQAGREQFFGPGTRLTVL.